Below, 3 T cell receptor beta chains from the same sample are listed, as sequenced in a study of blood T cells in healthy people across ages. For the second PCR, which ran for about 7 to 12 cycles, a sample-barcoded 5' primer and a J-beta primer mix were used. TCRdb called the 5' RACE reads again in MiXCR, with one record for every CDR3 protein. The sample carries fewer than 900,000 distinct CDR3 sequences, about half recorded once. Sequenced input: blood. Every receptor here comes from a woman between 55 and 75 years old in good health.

The CDR3 here is CASRASGGTSTDTQYF. CDR3 nucleotide sequence: TGTGCCAGCAGGGCTAGCGGCGGAACTAGCACAGATACGCAGTATTTT. J is TRBJ2-3 and V is TRBV12-3 or TRBV12-4, with 7 positions matching TRBD2. CDR3 length: 16 residues. V was clipped by 6 bases and J by 0 bases; unmatched bases: 9.

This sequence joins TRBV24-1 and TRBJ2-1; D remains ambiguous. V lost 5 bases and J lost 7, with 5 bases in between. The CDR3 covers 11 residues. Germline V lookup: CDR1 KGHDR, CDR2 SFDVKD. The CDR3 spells CATSVRNEQFF. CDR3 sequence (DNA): TGTGCCACCAGTGTGAGAAATGAGCAGTTCTTC.

CDR3 nucleotide sequence: TGCAGTGCTGGATACCCTAGCGGGAGAGGAAAGGGGAACCAAGAGACCCAGTACTTC. It specifies CSAGYPSGRGKGNQETQYF. The chain is built from TRBV20-1 and TRBJ2-5; 10 nucleotides agree with TRBD2. Germline CDR1 reads DFQATT; CDR2 reads SNEGSKA (reference sequence). V lost 5 bases and J lost 0; bases outside the gene matches: 18. The CDR3 runs to 19 residues.